These 7 T cell receptor beta chains share one sample of origin, sequenced in a study of siplizumab effects on memory and regulatory T cells. TCRdb's table, derived via immunoSEQ multiplex PCR, lists solely in-frame clones and lacks some. The table shows under 110,000 clones, with 80% to 95% occurring only once. Sequences were obtained from non-Treg CD4+ T cells sorted from blood. These receptors were obtained from a human donor in good health.

The chain couples TRBV27 to TRBJ2-1; D perhaps matches TRBD1 (5 bases). Trimming removed 3 bases from V and 0 bases from J, with 12 bases in between. This CDR3 region has 16 residues. CDR1 and CDR2 (germline): MNHEY, SMNVEV (reference sequence). The DNA of the CDR3 is TGTGCCAGCAGTTTGTGGGAAAGGGGCTCCTACAATGAGCAGTTCTTC. This sequence encodes CASSLWERGSYNEQFF.

The V gene is TRBV5-6, the J gene TRBJ2-3, with 7 positions matching TRBD2. The CDR3 runs 17 residues. The germline V gene has CDR1 SGHDT and CDR2 YYEEEE. Trimming at V came to 0 bases and at J to 2 bases, leaving 9 bases not matched to a gene. The CDR3 loop is CASSLATGGGYTDTQYF. The CDR3, as DNA: TGTGCCAGCAGCTTGGCTACCGGCGGGGGATACACAGATACGCAGTATTTT. Full variable domain (outside the CDR3, taken from reference TRBV5-6 and TRBJ2-3): DAGVTQSPTHLIKTRGQQVTLRCSPKSGHDTVSWYQQALGQGPQFIFQYYEEEERQRGNFPDRFSGHQFPNYSSELNVNALLLGDSALYLCASSLATGGGYTDTQYFGPGTRLTVL.

V gene TRBV7-2 combines with J gene TRBJ2-7; D uncertain. The V gene lost 4 bases and the J gene lost 1 base, with 14 bases spanning the gap. Germline loops: CDR1 SGHTA, CDR2 FQGNSA. This CDR3 comprises 15 residues. CDR3 region: CASSSSSIRSYEQYF. The CDR3 coding sequence is TGTGCCAGCAGCTCCTCTTCTATTAGGTCCTACGAGCAGTACTTC.

V is TRBV2 and J is TRBJ1-3, with 10 nucleotides matching TRBD1. The CDR3 runs to 15 residues. Trimming at V came to 6 bases and at J to 4 bases, leaving 6 bases not matched to a gene. Germline lookup yields CDR1 SNHLY and CDR2 FYNNEI. CDR3 DNA: TGTGCCAGCAGGGAGACAGGGGGCCACGGAAACACCATATATTTT. Amino acid sequence: CASRETGGHGNTIYF.

This clone was observed once. CDR3 DNA: TGCGCCAGCAGCCACGGACTAGCGGCCAATGAGCAGTTCTTC. It encodes CASSHGLAANEQFF. The chain has TRBV4-3 and TRBJ2-1; 10 nucleotides line up with TRBD2. Germline V gene sequence: CDR1 LGHNA, CDR2 YSLEER. The CDR3 length is 14 residues. After removal of 3 bases from V and 6 bases from J, the junction contained 2 bases not matched to a gene.

This chain uses TRBV4-1 with TRBJ2-5, with D unresolved. The length of the CDR3 is 14 residues. Looked up from germline, CDR1 is MGHRA and CDR2 is YSYEKL. The ends were cut back, 1 base at V and 5 bases at J, with 11 bases in the middle. The DNA of the CDR3 is TGCGCCAGCAGCCAAGTCGCTAGACCGGAGACCCAGTACTTC. Translated, it gives CASSQVARPETQYF.

This chain joins TRBV5-1 and TRBJ2-3; TRBD2 matches at 9 bases. The CDR3 is 15 residues long. The germline V gene encodes CDR1 SGHRS and CDR2 YFSETQ. The junction had 7 bases not matched to a gene; V was cut back by 2 bases and J by 6 bases. CDR3 residues: CASSFRLAGTDTQYF. The DNA of the CDR3 is TGCGCCAGCAGCTTCCGGCTAGCGGGGACGGATACGCAGTATTTT.